The sequence of this TCR beta chain was determined in a study of T cell repertoires and HLA-DP antigens. Study-wide context: The donors, ranging 18-to-29 to 60-to-69 years, included a couple of males and one female. DNA input averaged about 220 ng in sorted CD137+CD4+ and roughly 1.2 ug in pre-culture CD4+.

The PCR primers covered 54 TRBV and 13 TRBJ segments. Measured with immunoSEQ multiplex PCR; TCRdb has only the in-frame clones, and not every one. The sample lists approximately 86,000 clones, roughly nine tenths seen once, with about 1.5% in the top ten. The study, taken as a whole, reports: Sorted CD137+ cells had clonality 0.3 to 0.4 against both alloantigens, versus 0.035 to 0.05 pre-culture.

Per the germline V gene, CDR1 is SGDLS and CDR2 is YYNGEE. V gave up 0 bases and J gave up 2 bases, with 8 bases separating them. The length of the CDR3 is 14 residues. Comments on this clone: Its antigen is not identified.

The TCR sequence derives from a man aged 45 to 65 in good health and CMV-seronegative. V and J are TRBV9 and TRBJ1-1, with D possibly TRBD1 on 6 matching bases. Sample: CD4+ T cells from PBMCs. CDR3: CASSVAGGNTEAFF. The CDR3 region has the DNA TGTGCCAGCAGCGTAGCCGGGGGCAACACTGAAGCTTTCTTT.